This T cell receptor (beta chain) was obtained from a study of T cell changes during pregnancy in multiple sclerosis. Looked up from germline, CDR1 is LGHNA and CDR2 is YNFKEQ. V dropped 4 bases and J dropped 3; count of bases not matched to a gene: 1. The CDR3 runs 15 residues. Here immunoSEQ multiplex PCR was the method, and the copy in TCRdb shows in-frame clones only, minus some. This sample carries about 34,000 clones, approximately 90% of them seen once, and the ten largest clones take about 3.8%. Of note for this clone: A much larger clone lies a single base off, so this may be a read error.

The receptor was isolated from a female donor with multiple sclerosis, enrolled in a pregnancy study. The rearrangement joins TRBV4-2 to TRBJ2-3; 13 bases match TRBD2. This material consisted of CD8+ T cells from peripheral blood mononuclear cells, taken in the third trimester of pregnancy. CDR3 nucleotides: TGTGCCAGCAGCCGACTAGCGGGGGGAACAGATACGCAGTATTTT. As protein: CASSRLAGGTDTQYF.